Each of the 13 T cell receptor beta chains below was sequenced from the same sample in a study of T cell responses to AZD1222 COVID-19 vaccine. Sequencing used immunoSEQ multiplex PCR; TCRdb keeps in-frame clones, though not all of them. The sample gives about 130,000 clones, approximately 85% of which show up once; roughly 5.2% is in the top ten. This material consisted of peripheral blood, taken 28 days after the second AZD1222 dose. The source of these receptors is an adult who received the AZD1222 COVID-19 vaccine.

The gene calls are TRBV6-1 and TRBJ2-3; weak D call: TRBD2 (6 bases). Germline CDR1 and CDR2: MNHNS and SASEGT. The V end was cut by 2 bases, the J end by 6 bases, with 15 bases between. CDR3 size: 15 residues. The CDR3 region is CASSEFGLGGDTQYF. CDR3 coding DNA: TGTGCCAGCAGTGAATTCGGGCTGGGAGGCGATACGCAGTATTTT.

J is TRBJ1-6 and V is TRBV30, with 7 bases that match TRBD1. Germline V gene data show CDR1 as GTSNPN and CDR2 as SVGIG (reference sequence). This CDR3 is 16 amino acids long. Unmatched junction bases numbered 6, after V lost 0 bases and J lost 4 bases. The chain's CDR3 is CAWSVLGRGYNSPLHF. DNA for the CDR3: TGTGCCTGGAGTGTACTCGGCAGGGGGTATAATTCACCCCTCCACTTT.

The V and J genes are TRBV19 and TRBJ1-5; TRBD1 is a possible D gene (5 bases). CDR1 and CDR2 from the germline V gene are LNHDA and SQIVND (reference sequence). V was pared by 4 bases and J by 7 bases, with 11 bases between. The CDR3 is 13 amino acids. The CDR3 DNA follows: TGTGCCAGTAGTAGGGGGGAAGAACAGCCCCAGCATTTT. This encodes CASSRGEEQPQHF.

The chain links TRBV5-5 to TRBJ1-3; D is uncertain. CDR1 and CDR2 from the germline V gene are SGHKS and YYEKEE (reference sequence). V was trimmed by 1 base and J by 3 bases, leaving 8 bases between them. The CDR3 extends over 14 amino acids. CDR3 amino acids: CASSLQGYGNTIYF. The CDR3 DNA is TGTGCCAGCAGCTTGCAAGGGTATGGAAACACCATATATTTT.

This rearrangement joins TRBV6-2 or TRBV6-3 to TRBJ1-2, with 7 nucleotides matching TRBD1. V shed 0 bases and J 5 bases; nucleotides not matched to a gene: 3. This CDR3 spans 14 amino acids. Germline CDR1 reads MNHEY; CDR2 reads SVGEGT. The CDR3 DNA reads as TGTGCCAGCAGTTACTCTGGGACAGCTTATGGCTACACCTTC. The encoded protein is CASSYSGTAYGYTF.

This chain uses TRBV30 with TRBJ2-1; 9 bases agree with TRBD2. This CDR3 region has 14 residues. Germline CDR1 and CDR2: GTSNPN and SVGIG (reference sequence). Unmatched junction bases numbered 2, after V lost 1 base and J lost 4 bases. CDR3 DNA: TGTGCCTGGAGTGGGACTAGCGCTTACAATGAGCAGTTCTTC. Its protein product is CAWSGTSAYNEQFF.

The chain has TRBV19 and TRBJ2-1, with no clear D. V gave up 3 bases and J gave up 7 bases, with 10 bases separating them. The CDR3 has 13 amino acids. Germline-derived CDR1 and CDR2 are LNHDA and SQIVND (reference sequence). The CDR3 sequence is CASSMSPSNEQFF. In nucleotides, the CDR3 is TGTGCCAGTAGTATGTCCCCTAGTAATGAGCAGTTCTTC.

The rearrangement joins TRBV15 to TRBJ2-1; TRBD2 aligns across 12 bases. J gave up 12 bases and V 0 bases, and 3 bases lay outside the gene matches. CDR1 and CDR2 (germline): LNHNV, YYDKDF (reference sequence). There are 14 residues in the CDR3. The CDR3 coding sequence is TGTGCCACCAGCAGAGATCAACTAGCGGGAGGGCAGTTCTTC. Amino acids: CATSRDQLAGGQFF.

This chain joins TRBV7-9 and TRBJ2-1, with D unclear. The germline V gene has CDR1 SEHNR and CDR2 FQNEAQ (reference sequence). V was clipped by 2 bases and J by 6 bases, with 5 bases between them. This CDR3 spans 12 amino acids. CDR3 sequence: CASSLFGNEQFF. CDR3 sequence (DNA): TGTGCCAGCAGCTTATTTGGCAATGAGCAGTTCTTC.

J is TRBJ1-5 and V is TRBV6-5; the D gene is possibly TRBD1 (5 bases). The CDR3 contains 14 residues. Trimming cost V 2 bases and J 0 bases, with 5 bases left between them. The germline V gene has CDR1 MNHEY and CDR2 SVGAGI. DNA of the CDR3: TGTGCCAGCAGTTACGGGGCTAGCAATCAGCCCCAGCATTTT. Translation gives CASSYGASNQPQHF.

This chain connects TRBV18 to TRBJ2-5; D remains unclear. Trimming shortened V by 0 bases and J by 3 bases, and 8 bases separated the two germline ends. The CDR3 totals 14 residues. Per germline, CDR1 KGHSH and CDR2 LQKENI. The CDR3 spells CASSPPSVKETQYF. The CDR3 bases are TGTGCCAGCTCACCACCGTCTGTGAAAGAGACCCAGTACTTC. The full variable domain, completed using reference TRBV18 and TRBJ2-5, is NAGVMQNPRHLVRRRGQEARLRCSPMKGHSHVYWYRQLPEEGLKFMVYLQKENIIDESGMPKERFSAEFPKEGPSILRIQQVVRGDSAAYFCASSPPSVKETQYFGPGTRLLVL.

This sequence joins TRBV5-1 and TRBJ1-2, with 9 bases matching TRBD1. Germline lookup yields CDR1 SGHRS and CDR2 YFSETQ. CDR3 length equals 14 residues. V shed 4 bases, J shed 5 bases, and the junction held 6 bases outside the gene matches. This CDR3 reads CASSTQGARYGYTF. Here the CDR3 DNA reads TGCGCCAGCAGCACACAGGGGGCGAGGTATGGCTACACCTTC.

The chain employs TRBV4-1 and TRBJ1-6; D is undetermined. This CDR3 spans 15 amino acids. Trimming removed 4 bases at V and 6 bases at J, with 13 bases between. The germline V gene has CDR1 MGHRA and CDR2 YSYEKL. CDR3 bases: TGCGCCAGCAGCCCCTCGTCGGGATTTAATTCACCCCTCCACTTT. Amino acid sequence: CASSPSSGFNSPLHF.